This TCR beta chain was recovered during a study of cytomegalovirus exposure and HLA in healthy donors. Broader study findings: Among the CMV-associated chains, a few were confirmed in vitro as specific for CMV antigens. Earlier findings revealed that most TCR beta V segments proved productive either about 90% or about 30% of the time. In a later analysis, the majority of CMV-associated beta chains seemingly showed HLA restriction.

The PCR used 60 Vbeta and 13 Jbeta primers. Sequencing was performed with immunoSEQ multiplex PCR; in TCRdb, only in-frame clones are kept and a portion is missing. The profile shows about 110,000 clones, 65% to 80% of them singletons. When sampled, the donors appeared nominally healthy, though they likely had unrecorded immune exposures. This clone was detected only a few times. Its antigen is undetermined. Other DNA sequences in this specimen translate into the identical CDR3. Sequenced sample: PBMCs. The receptor comes from a male donor in good health and CMV-seropositive.

In DNA form, the CDR3 reads TGTGCCAGCAGTTTAACAGGGCCTAACTATGGCTACACCTTC. Its translation is CASSLTGPNYGYTF. This sequence joins TRBV28 and TRBJ1-2, with D possibly TRBD1 on 6 matching bases. Per germline, CDR1 MDHEN and CDR2 SYDVKM. The CDR3 has 14 amino acids. Trimming pared 2 bases from V and 0 bases from J, leaving 7 bases between.